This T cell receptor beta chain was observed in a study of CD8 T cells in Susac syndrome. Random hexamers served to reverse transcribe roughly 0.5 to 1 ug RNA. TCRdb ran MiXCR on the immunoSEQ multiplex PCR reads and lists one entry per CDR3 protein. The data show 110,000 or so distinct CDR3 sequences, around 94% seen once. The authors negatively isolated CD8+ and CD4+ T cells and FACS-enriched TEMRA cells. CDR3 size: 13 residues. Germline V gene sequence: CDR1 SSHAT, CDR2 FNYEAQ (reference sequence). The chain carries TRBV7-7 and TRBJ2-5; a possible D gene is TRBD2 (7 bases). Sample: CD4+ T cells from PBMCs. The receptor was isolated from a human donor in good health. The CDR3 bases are TGTGCTAGCCAGAGGGGGGGGCAAGAGACCCAGTACTTC. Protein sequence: CASQRGGQETQYF. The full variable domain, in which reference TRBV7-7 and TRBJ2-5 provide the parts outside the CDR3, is GAGVSQSPRYKVTKRGQDVTLRCDPISSHATLYWYQQALGQGPEFLTYFNYEAQPDKSGLPSDRFSAERPEGSISTLTIQRTEQRDSAMYRCASQRGGQETQYFGPGTRLLVL.